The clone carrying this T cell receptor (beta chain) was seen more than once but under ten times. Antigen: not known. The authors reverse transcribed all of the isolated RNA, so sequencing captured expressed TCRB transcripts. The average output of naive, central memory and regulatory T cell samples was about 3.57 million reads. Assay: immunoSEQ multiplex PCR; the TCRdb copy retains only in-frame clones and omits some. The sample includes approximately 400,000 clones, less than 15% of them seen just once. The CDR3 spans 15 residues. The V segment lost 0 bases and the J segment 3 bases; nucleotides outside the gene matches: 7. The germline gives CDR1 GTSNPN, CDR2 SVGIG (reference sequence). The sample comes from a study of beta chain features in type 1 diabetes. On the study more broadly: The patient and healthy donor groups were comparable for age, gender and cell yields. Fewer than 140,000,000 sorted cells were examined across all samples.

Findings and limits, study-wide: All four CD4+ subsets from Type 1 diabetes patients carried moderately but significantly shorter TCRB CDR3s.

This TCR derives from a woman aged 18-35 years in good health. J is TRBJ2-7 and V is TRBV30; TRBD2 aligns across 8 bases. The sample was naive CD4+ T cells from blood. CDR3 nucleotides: TGTGCCTGGAGTGTACCGGGTAGCGGGAACTACGAGCAGTACTTC. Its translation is CAWSVPGSGNYEQYF. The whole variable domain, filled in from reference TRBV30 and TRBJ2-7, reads SQTIHQWPATLVQPVGSPLSLECTVEGTSNPNLYWYRQAAGRGLQLLFYSVGIGQISSEVPQNLSASRPQDRQFILSSKKLLLSDSGFYLCAWSVPGSGNYEQYFGPGTRLTVT.